Following are 23 T cell receptor beta chains from one sample sequenced in a study of read filtering for tumor transcriptome and immune sequencing (dated by TCRdb to the early 2020s). The run used an Illumina HiSeq 4000. TCR libraries were built from roughly 400 ng RNA with the Immunoverse kit, using molecular barcoded adaptors covering alpha/delta and beta/gamma chains. The raw public data were reprocessed by TCRdb itself: fastp quality trimming at Q25, MiXCR clonotype calling, in-frame beta chains only. Each CDR3 protein gets just one entry, which takes the most common genes and DNA from the rows behind it. This sample holds 130,000 or so distinct CDR3 sequences; about 13% were observed only once. Of the sample, 8.4% is held by the ten largest clones. The sample taken for sequencing was a population of CD138-negative cells sorted from bone marrow. The cell subset or site tag for this specimen amounts to: bone marrow mononuclear cells depleted of CD138+ plasma/myeloma cells by negative magnetic selection. The receptor source for this set is a donor aged 40 or older with multiple myeloma.

This clonotype has a handful of counts. A much larger clone differs by one base, so this may be a read error. V gene TRBV12-3 or TRBV12-4 combines with J gene TRBJ1-1, with 7 bases matching TRBD1. With 4 bases clipped from V and 3 bases from J, the junction kept 5 bases outside the gene matches. The CDR3 sequence is 14 residues long. CDR3 sequence: CASSYRGGDTEAFF. The CDR3 DNA reads as TGTGCCAGCAGTTACAGGGGAGGTGACACTGAAGCTTTCTTT.

V and J are TRBV6-5 and TRBJ1-5; possible D gene TRBD1, 6 bases. The CDR3 runs 16 residues. Trimming removed 2 bases from V and 7 bases from J, with 18 bases in between. Germline V gene lookup returns CDR1 MNHEY and CDR2 SVGAGI. CDR3 protein: CASSYGRYRDWQPQHF. CDR3 DNA sequence: TGTGCCAGCAGTTACGGTCGTTACAGGGATTGGCAGCCCCAGCATTTT.

This clonotype was found many times. The V call is TRBV21-1, the J call TRBJ1-5; whether TRBD1, the table's D call, matches the DNA was not checked. TRBV21-1 counts as a pseudogene. The length of the CDR3 is 15 residues. CDR3 sequence: CASSKWTGGNQPQHF. In DNA form, the CDR3 reads TGTGCCAGCAGCAAGTGGACAGGGGGAAATCAGCCCCAGCATTTT.

Concerning this clonotype itself: It may be a read error: a sequence one base away is much more abundant. The rearrangement uses TRBV10-3 and TRBJ2-6; a possible D gene is TRBD1 (6 bases). CDR3 size: 16 residues. CDR1 and CDR2 (germline): ENHRY, SYGVKD. V lost 6 bases and J lost 4, with 16 bases in between. The CDR3 protein is CAIRAGTRAGANVLTF. The CDR3 DNA sequence: TGTGCCATCAGGGCTGGGACAAGGGCCGGGGCCAACGTCCTGACTTTC.

This clonotype was detected many times. The chain carries TRBV5-1 and TRBJ2-2; D is perhaps TRBD2 (5 bases). From germline, CDR1 is SGHRS and CDR2 YFSETQ. V lost 0 bases and J lost 6, with 9 bases in between. There are 14 residues in the CDR3. The CDR3 coding sequence is TGCGCCAGCAGCTTGGGGATGGGAGCCGGGGAGCTGTTTTTT. Translated: CASSLGMGAGELFF. The whole variable domain, remainder taken from reference TRBV5-1 and TRBJ2-2, is KAGVTQTPRYLIKTRGQQVTLSCSPISGHRSVSWYQQTPGQGLQFLFEYFSETQRNKGNFPGRFSGRQFSNSRSEMNVSTLELGDSALYLCASSLGMGAGELFFGEGSRLTVL.

This clonotype was observed at least ten times. The rearrangement joins TRBV10-3 to TRBJ2-7, with no clear D. Trimming removed 6 bases from V and 0 bases from J, with 6 bases in between. The CDR3 length is 12 residues. CDR1 and CDR2 (germline): ENHRY, SYGVKD. DNA of the CDR3: TGTGCCATCAGAAACCACTCCTACGAGCAGTACTTC. Its translation is CAIRNHSYEQYF.

This clonotype was seen repeatedly, ten times or more. The rearrangement links TRBV6-6 to TRBJ2-5; D might be TRBD1 or TRBD2, each matching 5 bases. Germline CDR1 and CDR2: MNHNY and SVGAGI (reference sequence). Trimming shortened V by 9 bases and J by 5 bases, and 19 bases separated the two germline ends. This CDR3 spans 14 amino acids. The CDR3 coding sequence is TGTGCCAGTGATCCGGGGCCTGTGGGCGAGACCCAGTACTTC. The encoded protein is CASDPGPVGETQYF.

This clonotype was found many times. The chain combines TRBV12-3 or TRBV12-4 with TRBJ1-1; D is unresolved. The CDR3 loop spans 13 amino acids. V was pared by 3 bases and J by 3 bases, with 8 bases between. CDR3: CASSLGSYTEAFF. DNA of the CDR3: TGTGCCAGCAGTTTGGGCAGCTACACTGAAGCTTTCTTT.

The sample holds a few counts of this clonotype. V gene TRBV20-1 combines with J gene TRBJ2-7; D may be TRBD2 (5 bases). Germline V gene data show CDR1 as DFQATT and CDR2 as SNEGSKA (reference sequence). The CDR3 is 14 amino acids. The V gene lost 6 bases and the J gene lost 2 bases, with 17 bases spanning the gap. The CDR3 nucleotides read TGCAGTGCAAGGTGGGGAGTACAGACCTACGAGCAGTACTTC. This sequence encodes CSARWGVQTYEQYF.

This clonotype has ten or more counts. The chain has TRBV20-1 and TRBJ2-4; D is tentatively TRBD1 or TRBD2 (5 bases each). Trimming cost V 0 bases and J 11 bases, with 20 bases left between them. The CDR3 length is 15 residues. Germline-derived CDR1 and CDR2 are DFQATT and SNEGSKA (reference sequence). The CDR3: CSARDGLDGGDVQYF. DNA of the CDR3: TGCAGTGCTAGAGATGGCCTAGATGGGGGAGACGTTCAGTACTTC.

The gene calls are TRBV12-3 or TRBV12-4 and TRBJ2-3, with 10 positions matching TRBD2. This CDR3 has 16 amino acids. V trimming: 8 bases; J trimming: 2 bases; junction bases outside the gene matches: 10. This chain's CDR3 is CASGSSGTSVTDTQYF. Written as DNA, the CDR3 is TGTGCCAGCGGTTCTTCCGGGACTAGCGTCACAGATACGCAGTATTTT.

This clonotype was counted many times. The chain links TRBV10-1 to TRBJ1-1; D not resolved. This CDR3 has 13 amino acids. Trimming cost V 4 bases and J 5 bases, with 11 bases left between them. Germline CDR1 and CDR2: WNHNN and SYGVQD (reference sequence). CDR3 coding DNA: TGCGCCAGCAGTGCAGGCGGAGGTACTGAAGCTTTCTTT. Protein product: CASSAGGGTEAFF.

Worth noting for this clonotype: Being one base from a much bigger clone, this may be a read error. The chain uses TRBV7-8 and TRBJ2-2; possible D gene TRBD2, 5 bases. CDR3 length: 14 amino acids. Germline CDR1 reads SGHVS; CDR2 reads FQNEAQ. This CDR3 is CASVVGANTGELLF. DNA of the CDR3: TGTGCCAGCGTCGTAGGCGCGAACACCGGGGAGCTGCTTTTT.

In its sample, this clonotype was seen many times. The chain has TRBV4-3 and TRBJ2-1, with 10 nucleotides matching TRBD2. This CDR3 is built from 16 residues. With V trimmed by 2 bases and J by 5 bases, 6 bases remained unmatched. Germline V gene data show CDR1 as LGHNA and CDR2 as YSLEER. This chain's CDR3 is CASSQKLAGLNNEQFF. The CDR3 bases are TGCGCCAGCAGCCAAAAACTAGCGGGATTGAACAATGAGCAGTTCTTC.

This clonotype was observed a handful of times. The chain recombines TRBV7-9 with TRBJ1-5, with D perhaps matching TRBD1 (6 bases). Germline values: CDR1 SEHNR, CDR2 FQNEAQ (reference sequence). The CDR3 loop spans 13 amino acids. The germline V and J ends were trimmed by 5 bases and 9 bases, with 14 bases remaining between them. The CDR3, as DNA: TGTGCCAGCAGCGAAGCACAGGGTACGCCCCAGCATTTT. Translated, it gives CASSEAQGTPQHF.

A word on this clonotype: A clone one base away is much larger, so this may be a read error. This chain links TRBV3-1 with TRBJ1-1; D is undetermined. The CDR3 runs 14 residues. Germline-derived CDR1 and CDR2 are LGHDT and YNNKEL (reference sequence). The V end lost 4 bases, the J end lost 1 base, and 10 bases lay between the germline ends. Written as DNA, the CDR3 is TGTGCCAGCAGCCTTCCCGGCAGGAACACTGAAGCTTTCTTT. It yields the protein CASSLPGRNTEAFF.

Comments on this clonotype: A much more abundant neighbour one base away suggests this may be a read error. The chain is built from TRBV20-1 and TRBJ1-1; the D is unclear. Germline CDR1 reads DFQATT; CDR2 reads SNEGSKA (reference sequence). This CDR3 is built from 11 residues. Trimming took 5 bases from V and 10 from J, leaving 14 bases between them. The CDR3 nucleotides are TGCAGTGCTCCCCGGGCGGTCGTAGCTTTCTTT. Translated, it gives CSAPRAVVAFF.

The sample holds a few counts of this clonotype. This sequence joins TRBV7-3 and TRBJ2-6; D ambiguous. Germline loops: CDR1 SGHTA, CDR2 FQGTGA. Trimming removed 2 bases from V and 2 bases from J, with 7 bases in between. The CDR3 has 15 amino acids. DNA of the CDR3: TGTGCCAGCAGCTTACTCCAGGCTGGGGCCAACGTCCTGACTTTC. It translates to CASSLLQAGANVLTF.

This clonotype was counted many times. The J gene is TRBJ2-2, the V gene TRBV15, with a possible D match to TRBD2 (6 bases). The CDR3 loop spans 15 amino acids. The germline V gene has CDR1 LNHNV and CDR2 YYDKDF (reference sequence). Trimming left V 8 bases short and J 1 base short, with 14 bases between. In DNA, the CDR3 is TGTGCCACCGCAATCGGGGGAAGGAACACCGGGGAGCTGTTTTTT. It encodes CATAIGGRNTGELFF. Full variable domain (outside the CDR3, taken from reference TRBV15 and TRBJ2-2): DAMVIQNPRYQVTQFGKPVTLSCSQTLNHNVMYWYQQKSSQAPKLLFHYYDKDFNNEADTPDNFQSRRPNTSFCFLDIRSPGLGDTAMYLCATAIGGRNTGELFFGEGSRLTVL.

The chain links TRBV4-3 to TRBJ2-7; D ambiguous. Germline V gives CDR1 LGHNA, CDR2 YSLEER. Trimming pared 3 bases from V and 4 bases from J, leaving 10 bases between. This CDR3 contains 13 residues. The CDR3 DNA sequence: TGCGCCAGCAGCCATTCTGAGACGTACGAGCAGTACTTC. Translated, it gives CASSHSETYEQYF.

This clonotype was seen many times. The rearrangement links TRBV20-1 to TRBJ1-5; 7 positions match TRBD1. The trim removed 3 bases at V and 4 bases at J, leaving 3 bases unmatched. Looked up from germline, CDR1 is DFQATT and CDR2 is SNEGSKA (reference sequence). The CDR3 consists of 13 residues. In DNA, the CDR3 is TGCAGTGCTAGTACAGGGGAAAATCAGCCCCAGCATTTT. Translated, it gives CSASTGENQPQHF.

Many counts were recorded for this clonotype. The chain is built from TRBV19 and TRBJ2-1, with 16 positions matching TRBD2. CDR3 size: 16 residues. Losses at the gene ends were 4 bases for V and 4 bases for J; bases not matched to a gene: 1. Germline values: CDR1 LNHDA, CDR2 SQIVND (reference sequence). CDR3 amino acids: CASSKGLAGGYNEQFF. The CDR3 DNA reads as TGTGCCAGTAGTAAGGGACTAGCGGGAGGGTACAATGAGCAGTTCTTC.

This clonotype occurred many times. J is TRBJ2-3 and V is TRBV7-3; possibly TRBD2 for D (5 bases). The V end was cut by 5 bases, the J end by 5 bases, with 17 bases between. This CDR3 has 15 residues. Germline CDR1 is SGHTA and CDR2 is FQGTGA. DNA of the CDR3: TGTGCCAGCAGCATAGACTATGGGCGCGGAGATACGCAGTATTTT. Residues: CASSIDYGRGDTQYF.